The 13 T cell receptor beta chains below come from one sample, sequenced in a study of response to subunit inactivated influenza vaccine. TCRdb re-called the RT-PCR reads through MiXCR, storing one row per CDR3 protein. The table shows roughly 670,000 distinct CDR3 sequences, with 14% occurring only once. The sample was PBMCs from blood, taken roughly 15 days before vaccination. These receptors came from a man in his forties or fifties who received an inactivated influenza vaccine.

This clonotype was counted between two and nine times. This chain links TRBV18 with TRBJ1-1, with 7 positions matching TRBD1. Germline assignment: CDR1 KGHSH and CDR2 LQKENI. This CDR3 is 12 amino acids long. The V and J ends lost 4 bases and 6 bases, in that order; junction bases with no gene match: 2. CDR3 sequence: CASSRQGAEAFF. In DNA form, the CDR3 reads TGTGCCAGCTCACGGCAGGGGGCTGAAGCTTTCTTT.

This clonotype occurred a few times. In DNA, the CDR3 is TGTGCCAGCTCACCGATAACCATAAGAGGGATACGTACGCAGTATTTT. It yields the protein CASSPITIRGIRTQYF. This rearrangement joins TRBV18 to TRBJ2-3; TRBD2 is a possible D gene (5 bases). Germline CDR1 is KGHSH and CDR2 is LQKENI. The CDR3 spans 16 residues. V was clipped by 3 bases and J by 8 bases, with 21 bases between them.

V and J are TRBV6-1 and TRBJ1-2; TRBD1 might be the D (5 bases). Germline values: CDR1 MNHNS, CDR2 SASEGT. V dropped 3 bases and J dropped 4 bases, with 15 bases sitting between them. The CDR3 consists of 15 residues. CDR3: CASSEGRNLFYGYTF. CDR3 nucleotide sequence: TGTGCCAGCAGTGAGGGACGGAACCTCTTCTATGGCTACACCTTC.

The V and J genes are TRBV6-4 and TRBJ2-2; D may match TRBD1 or TRBD2 (5 bases each). The CDR3 runs 12 residues. CDR1 and CDR2 (germline): MRHNA, SNTAGT. The DNA for the CDR3 is TGTTCCACCGGGGCTTGGACCGGGGAGCTGTTTTTT. Its protein is CSTGAWTGELFF.

This clonotype was detected many times. The chain carries TRBV7-2 and TRBJ1-4; 7 bases match TRBD1. J was trimmed by 8 bases and V by 7 bases; bases with no gene match: 4. The CDR3 has 12 amino acids. CDR1 and CDR2 from the germline V gene are SGHTA and FQGNSA. The CDR3 sequence: CASTKDREKLFF. The DNA of the CDR3 is TGTGCCAGCACCAAGGACAGGGAAAAACTGTTTTTT.

The genes are TRBV20-1 and TRBJ2-3; unclear D gene. CDR3 length: 12 residues. Trimming stripped 2 bases from V and 5 bases from J, with 8 bases between. Germline assignment: CDR1 DFQATT and CDR2 SNEGSKA (reference sequence). The CDR3 bases are TGCAGTGCTAGAACGTCCGAAGATACGCAGTATTTT. It yields the protein CSARTSEDTQYF.

J is TRBJ2-7 and V is TRBV10-3, with no clear D. Germline assignment: CDR1 ENHRY and CDR2 SYGVKD. V lost 7 bases, J lost 3 bases, and 7 bases lay in between. The CDR3 totals 11 residues. The CDR3 nucleotides read TGTGCCATCATGAAAGACTACGAGCAGTACTTC. It is translated as CAIMKDYEQYF.

This clonotype was found many times. The chain is built from TRBV29-1 and TRBJ2-7; D is unclear. V was pared by 5 bases and J by 0 bases, with 20 bases between. Germline assignment: CDR1 SQVTM and CDR2 ANQGSEA. The CDR3 is made up of 16 amino acids. The CDR3 loop reads CSVSPLGRASSYEQYF. Here the CDR3 DNA reads TGCAGCGTTTCGCCCCTTGGACGGGCAAGCTCCTACGAGCAGTACTTC.

A few counts support this clonotype. J is TRBJ2-7 and V is TRBV29-1; possibly TRBD1 for D (6 bases). Germline CDR1 is SQVTM and CDR2 is ANQGSEA. The CDR3 spans 14 residues. Trimming removed 2 bases from V and 6 bases from J, with 17 bases in between. This chain's CDR3 is CSVEQGQGWGEQYF. The DNA of the CDR3 is TGCAGCGTTGAACAAGGCCAGGGGTGGGGCGAGCAGTACTTC.

This clonotype has at least ten counts. V usage is TRBV6-2 or TRBV6-3 and J usage is TRBJ2-1, with D possibly TRBD2 on 6 matching bases. The CDR3 runs 15 residues. The V gene's germline CDR1 is MNHEY and CDR2 SVGEGT. The ends were cut back, 0 bases at V and 7 bases at J, with 13 bases in the middle. The CDR3 sequence: CASSYSRGSGNEQFF. CDR3 nucleotide sequence: TGTGCCAGCAGTTACTCCCGGGGGAGCGGTAATGAGCAGTTCTTC.

This clonotype was counted a few times. Here the CDR3 reads CASSVASSLAGLIGNEQFF. In DNA form, the CDR3 reads TGTGCCAGCAGCGTAGCGAGCTCACTAGCGGGACTCATAGGGAATGAGCAGTTCTTC. This chain joins TRBV9 and TRBJ2-1; 10 nucleotides match TRBD2. V lost 0 bases and J lost 7; bases outside the gene matches: 16. Germline values: CDR1 SGDLS, CDR2 YYNGEE. The CDR3 covers 19 residues.

There are many counts of this clonotype. CDR3 bases: TGCAGCGCTGGAATGGACCTTGCGTACGAGCAGTACTTC. It yields the protein CSAGMDLAYEQYF. The V gene is TRBV29-1, the J gene TRBJ2-7; D is uncertain. The CDR3 is 13 amino acids. The germline gives CDR1 SQVTM, CDR2 ANQGSEA. The V and J ends lost 7 bases and 4 bases respectively, with 17 bases between them.

The chain carries TRBV2 and TRBJ2-1; D may be TRBD2 (6 bases). From germline, CDR1 is SNHLY and CDR2 FYNNEI. The CDR3 loop spans 16 amino acids. Trimming stripped 2 bases from V and 0 bases from J, with 11 bases between. CDR3 region: CASSEFAGSSYNEQFF. CDR3 nucleotide sequence: TGTGCCAGCAGTGAATTTGCGGGGAGCTCCTACAATGAGCAGTTCTTC.